This entry concerns a single TCR beta chain. The data were produced by immunoSEQ multiplex PCR, yet TCRdb's version contains in-frame clones alone and is incomplete. The sample has 1,400,000 or so clones; less than 99% are singletons. The sample comes from a study of shared clonotypes between healthy human individuals. V lost 3 bases to trimming and J lost 0 bases; unmatched junction nucleotides: 4. The CDR3 is made up of 15 amino acids. Germline CDR1 reads SGHNT; CDR2 reads YYREEE (reference sequence). This receptor was identified in a man aged 25 to 40 in good health. The V call is TRBV5-4, the J call TRBJ2-7; 9 bases fit TRBD1. Sequencing was performed on naive CD4+ T cells sorted from blood. Subset here: CD45RA+ positively selected. CDR3 loop: CASSWDRESSYEQYF. The CDR3 DNA is TGTGCCAGCAGCTGGGACAGGGAAAGCTCCTACGAGCAGTACTTC.